Listed below are T cell receptor beta chains from one sample, sequenced in a study of liver allograft versus peripheral blood T cells. TCRdb ran MiXCR on the reads and lists one entry per CDR3 protein. The profile shows 2,000 or so distinct CDR3 sequences, around 14% of them singletons. These receptors were collected from a human patient who had a liver transplant. These T cells may partly come from the graft donor. CDR3s include the opening cysteine and the closing phenylalanine or tryptophan. D genes are given only for firm matches. Clone size, where shown, is once, few, many, or a class for clones that have expanded.

clone size | J gene | D gene | V gene | CDR3 protein | CDR3 DNA
medium-sized | TRBJ2-5 | - | TRBV20-1 | CSARVGEAQYF | TGCAGTGCTAGAGTTGGCGAGGCCCAGTACTTC
many | TRBJ2-7 | - | TRBV30 | CAWSQRGEQYF | TGTGCCTGGAGTCAGAGGGGCGAGCAGTACTTC
medium-sized | TRBJ1-1 | - | TRBV18 | CASSVQGLGTEAFF | TGTGCCAGCTCAGTGCAGGGTTTGGGCACTGAAGCTTTCTTT
medium-sized | TRBJ1-2 | - | TRBV5-4 | CASSQGAGATYGYTF | TGTGCCAGCAGCCAAGGGGCCGGGGCAACCTATGGCTACACCTTC
- | TRBJ1-1 | - | TRBV7-9 | CASSLWGRWNTEAFF | TGTGCCAGCAGCTTATGGGGGAGATGGAACACTGAAGCTTTCTTT
few | TRBJ2-5 | - | TRBV5-4 | CASSFRSEETQYF | TGTGCCAGCAGCTTCCGTTCTGAAGAGACCCAGTACTTC
medium-sized | TRBJ1-1 | - | TRBV16 | CASSQRGGGNTEAFF | TGTGCCAGCAGCCAAAGGGGGGGGGGAAACACTGAAGCTTTCTTT
medium-sized | TRBJ2-2 | - | TRBV5-4 | CASSLDEGGTGELFF | TGTGCCAGCAGCTTGGATGAAGGGGGTACCGGGGAGCTGTTTTTT
large | TRBJ1-6 | TRBD1 | TRBV19 | CASSYHPGQGYSPLHF | TGTGCCAGTAGTTACCATCCGGGACAGGGGTATTCACCCCTCCACTTT
large | TRBJ1-2 | TRBD1 | TRBV6-2/TRBV6-3 | CASTRPGTGASGYTF | TGTGCCAGCACCCGCCCTGGGACAGGGGCCTCTGGCTACACCTTC